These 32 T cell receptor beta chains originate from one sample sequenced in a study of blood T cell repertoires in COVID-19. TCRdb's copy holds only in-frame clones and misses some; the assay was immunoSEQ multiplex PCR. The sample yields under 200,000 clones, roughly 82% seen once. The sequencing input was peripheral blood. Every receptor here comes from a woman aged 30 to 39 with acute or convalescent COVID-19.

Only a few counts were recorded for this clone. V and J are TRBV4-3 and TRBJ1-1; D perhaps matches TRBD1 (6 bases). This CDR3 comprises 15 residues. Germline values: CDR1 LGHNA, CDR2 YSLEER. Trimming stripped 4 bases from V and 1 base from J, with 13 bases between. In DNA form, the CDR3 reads TGCGCCAGCAGCCCAGAGGGACAACAGAACACTGAAGCTTTCTTT. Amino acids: CASSPEGQQNTEAFF.

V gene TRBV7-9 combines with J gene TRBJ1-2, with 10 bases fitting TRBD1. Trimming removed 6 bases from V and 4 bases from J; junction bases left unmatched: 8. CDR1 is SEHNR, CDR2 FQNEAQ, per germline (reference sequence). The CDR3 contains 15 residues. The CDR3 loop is CASSTDRGDIYGYTF. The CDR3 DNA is TGTGCCAGCAGTACGGACAGGGGGGATATCTATGGCTACACCTTC.

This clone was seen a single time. DNA for the CDR3: TGCAGCGTCGGGGGGGGCAATGAGCAGTTCTTC. This encodes CSVGGGNEQFF. J is TRBJ2-1 and V is TRBV29-1; 8 bases align to TRBD2. The CDR3 has 11 amino acids. V was clipped by 6 bases and J by 6 bases; unmatched bases: 1. From germline, CDR1 is SQVTM and CDR2 ANQGSEA.

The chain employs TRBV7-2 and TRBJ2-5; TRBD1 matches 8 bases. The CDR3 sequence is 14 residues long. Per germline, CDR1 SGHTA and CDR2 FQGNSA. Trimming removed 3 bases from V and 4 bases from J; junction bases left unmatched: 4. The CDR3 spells CASSFRGRTETQYF. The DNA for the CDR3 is TGTGCCAGCAGCTTCAGGGGGCGCACAGAGACCCAGTACTTC.

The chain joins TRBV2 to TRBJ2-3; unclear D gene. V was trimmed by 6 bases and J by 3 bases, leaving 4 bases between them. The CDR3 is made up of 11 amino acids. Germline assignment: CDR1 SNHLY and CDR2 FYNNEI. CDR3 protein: CASSRTDTQYF. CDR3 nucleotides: TGTGCCAGCAGCAGGACAGATACGCAGTATTTT.

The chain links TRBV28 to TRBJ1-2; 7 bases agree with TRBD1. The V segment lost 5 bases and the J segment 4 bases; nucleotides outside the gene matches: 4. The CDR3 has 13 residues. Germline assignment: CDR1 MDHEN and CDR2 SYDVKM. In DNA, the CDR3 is TGTGCCAGCAGTCGACAGGGCCGCTATGGCTACACCTTC. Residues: CASSRQGRYGYTF.

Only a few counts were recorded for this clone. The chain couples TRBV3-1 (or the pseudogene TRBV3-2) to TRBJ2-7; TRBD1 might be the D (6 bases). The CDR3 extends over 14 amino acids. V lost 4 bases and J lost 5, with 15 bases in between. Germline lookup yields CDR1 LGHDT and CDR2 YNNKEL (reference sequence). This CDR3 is CASSRDRRLHEQYF. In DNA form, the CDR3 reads TGTGCCAGCAGCCGAGACAGGAGGTTACACGAGCAGTACTTC.

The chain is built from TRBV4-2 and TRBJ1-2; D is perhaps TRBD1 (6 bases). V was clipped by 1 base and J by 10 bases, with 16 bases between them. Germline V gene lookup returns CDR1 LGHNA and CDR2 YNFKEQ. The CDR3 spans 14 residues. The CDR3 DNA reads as TGTGCCAGCAGCCAAGTATATATTGGGACACCCTACACCTTC. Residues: CASSQVYIGTPYTF.

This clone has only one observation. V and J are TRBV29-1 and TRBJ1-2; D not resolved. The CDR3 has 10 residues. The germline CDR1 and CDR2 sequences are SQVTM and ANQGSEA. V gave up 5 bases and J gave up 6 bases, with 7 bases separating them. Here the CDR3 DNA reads TGCAGCGTTTTTCTCGATGGCTACACCTTC. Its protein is CSVFLDGYTF.

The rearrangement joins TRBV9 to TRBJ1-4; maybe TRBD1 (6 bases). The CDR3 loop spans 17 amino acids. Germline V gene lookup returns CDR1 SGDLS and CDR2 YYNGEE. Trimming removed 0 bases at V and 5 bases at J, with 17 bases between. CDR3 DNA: TGTGCCAGCAGCGTAGCCCCCCACAGGGTGCCAAATGAAAAACTGTTTTTT. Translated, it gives CASSVAPHRVPNEKLFF.

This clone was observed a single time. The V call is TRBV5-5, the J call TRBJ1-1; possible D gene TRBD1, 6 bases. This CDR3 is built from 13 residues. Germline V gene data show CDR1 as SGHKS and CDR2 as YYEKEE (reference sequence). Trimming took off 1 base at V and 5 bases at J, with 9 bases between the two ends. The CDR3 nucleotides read TGTGCCAGCAGCTTGTACAGGGTGACTGAAGCTTTCTTT. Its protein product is CASSLYRVTEAFF. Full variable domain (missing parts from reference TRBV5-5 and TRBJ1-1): DAGVTQSPTHLIKTRGQQVTLRCSPISGHKSVSWYQQVLGQGPQFIFQYYEKEERGRGNFPDRFSARQFPNYSSELNVNALLLGDSALYLCASSLYRVTEAFFGQGTRLTVV.

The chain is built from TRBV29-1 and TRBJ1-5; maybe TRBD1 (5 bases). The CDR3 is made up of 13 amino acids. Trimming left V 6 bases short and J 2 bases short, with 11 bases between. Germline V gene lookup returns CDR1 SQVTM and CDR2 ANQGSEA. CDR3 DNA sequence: TGCAGCGTCGGGGCGGGAGGCAATCAGCCCCAGCATTTT. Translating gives CSVGAGGNQPQHF. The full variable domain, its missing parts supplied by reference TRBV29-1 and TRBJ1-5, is SAVISQKPSRDICQRGTSLTIQCQVDSQVTMMFWYRQQPGQSLTLIATANQGSEATYESGFVIDKFPISRPNLTFSTLTVSNMSPEDSSIYLCSVGAGGNQPQHFGDGTRLSIL.

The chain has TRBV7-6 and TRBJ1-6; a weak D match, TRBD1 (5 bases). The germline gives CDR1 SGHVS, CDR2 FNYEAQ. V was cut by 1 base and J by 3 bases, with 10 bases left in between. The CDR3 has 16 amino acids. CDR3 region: CASSLEQGGYNSPLHF. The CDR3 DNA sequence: TGTGCCAGCAGCTTAGAGCAGGGTGGCTATAATTCACCCCTCCACTTT. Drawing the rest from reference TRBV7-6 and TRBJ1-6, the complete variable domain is GAGVSQSPRYKVTKRGQDVALRCDPISGHVSLYWYRQALGQGPEFLTYFNYEAQQDKSGLPNDRFSAERPEGSISTLTIQRTEQRDSAMYRCASSLEQGGYNSPLHFGNGTRLTVT.

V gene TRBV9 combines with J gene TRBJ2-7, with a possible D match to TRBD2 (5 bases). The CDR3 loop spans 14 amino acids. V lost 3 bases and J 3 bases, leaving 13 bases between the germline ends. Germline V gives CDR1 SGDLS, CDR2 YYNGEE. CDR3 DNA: TGTGCCAGCAGCGCCGACTTACGGGACTACGAGCAGTACTTC. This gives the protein CASSADLRDYEQYF. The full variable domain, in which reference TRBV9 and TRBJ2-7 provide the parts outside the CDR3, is DSGVTQTPKHLITATGQRVTLRCSPRSGDLSVYWYQQSLDQGLQFLIQYYNGEERAKGNILERFSAQQFPDLHSELNLSSLELGDSALYFCASSADLRDYEQYFGPGTRLTVT.

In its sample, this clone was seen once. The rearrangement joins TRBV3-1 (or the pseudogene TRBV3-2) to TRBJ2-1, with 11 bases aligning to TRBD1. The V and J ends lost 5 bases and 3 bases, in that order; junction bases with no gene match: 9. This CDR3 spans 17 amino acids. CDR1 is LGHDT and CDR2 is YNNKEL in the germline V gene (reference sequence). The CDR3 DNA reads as TGTGCCAGCAGCGAAGCCCCCGGGACAGGGGGCTACAATGAGCAGTTCTTC. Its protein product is CASSEAPGTGGYNEQFF.

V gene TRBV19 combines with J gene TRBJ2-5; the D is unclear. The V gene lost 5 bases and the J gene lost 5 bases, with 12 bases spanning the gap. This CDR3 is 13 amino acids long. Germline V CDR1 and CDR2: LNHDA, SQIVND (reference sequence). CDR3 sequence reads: CASSAQAWETQYF. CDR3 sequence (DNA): TGTGCCAGTAGTGCCCAGGCATGGGAGACCCAGTACTTC.

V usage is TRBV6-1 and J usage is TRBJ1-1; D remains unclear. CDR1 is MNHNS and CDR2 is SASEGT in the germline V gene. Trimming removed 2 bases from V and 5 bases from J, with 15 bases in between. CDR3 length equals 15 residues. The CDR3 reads CASSEMPGRLTEAFF. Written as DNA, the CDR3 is TGTGCCAGCAGTGAAATGCCAGGTCGGTTAACTGAAGCTTTCTTT.

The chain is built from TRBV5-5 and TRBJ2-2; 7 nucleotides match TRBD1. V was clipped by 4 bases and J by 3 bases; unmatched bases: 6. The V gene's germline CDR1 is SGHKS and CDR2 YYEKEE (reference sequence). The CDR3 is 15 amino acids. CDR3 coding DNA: TGTGCCAGCAGCCTTACAGGGGTGGACACCGGGGAGCTGTTTTTT. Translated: CASSLTGVDTGELFF.

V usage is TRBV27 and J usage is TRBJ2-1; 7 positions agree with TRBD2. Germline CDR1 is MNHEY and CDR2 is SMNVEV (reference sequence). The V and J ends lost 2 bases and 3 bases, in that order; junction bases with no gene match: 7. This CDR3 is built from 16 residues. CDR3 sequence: CASSLLGGGDYNEQFF. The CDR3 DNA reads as TGTGCCAGCAGTTTACTCGGCGGGGGAGACTACAATGAGCAGTTCTTC.

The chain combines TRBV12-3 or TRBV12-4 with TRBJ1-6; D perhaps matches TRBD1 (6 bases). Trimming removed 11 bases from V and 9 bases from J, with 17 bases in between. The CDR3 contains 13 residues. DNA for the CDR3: TGTGCCGGGGGGGCGGGGGCAGGTTCACCCCTCCACTTT. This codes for CAGGAGAGSPLHF.

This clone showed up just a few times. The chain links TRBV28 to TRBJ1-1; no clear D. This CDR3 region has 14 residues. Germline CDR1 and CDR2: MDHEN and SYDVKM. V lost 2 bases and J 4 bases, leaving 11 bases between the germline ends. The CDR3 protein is CASSLEGMGTEAFF. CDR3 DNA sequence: TGTGCCAGCAGTTTAGAGGGTATGGGCACTGAAGCTTTCTTT. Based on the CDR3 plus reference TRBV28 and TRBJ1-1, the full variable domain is DVKVTQSSRYLVKRTGEKVFLECVQDMDHENMFWYRQDPGLGLRLIYFSYDVKMKEKGDIPEGYSVSREKKERFSLILESASTNQTSMYLCASSLEGMGTEAFFGQGTRLTVV.

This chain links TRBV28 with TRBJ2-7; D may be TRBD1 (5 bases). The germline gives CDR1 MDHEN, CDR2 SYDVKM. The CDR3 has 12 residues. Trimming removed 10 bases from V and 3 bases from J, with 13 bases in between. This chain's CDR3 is CATGQGIYEQYF. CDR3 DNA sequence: TGTGCCACCGGACAAGGAATCTACGAGCAGTACTTC. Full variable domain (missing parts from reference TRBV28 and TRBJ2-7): DVKVTQSSRYLVKRTGEKVFLECVQDMDHENMFWYRQDPGLGLRLIYFSYDVKMKEKGDIPEGYSVSREKKERFSLILESASTNQTSMYLCATGQGIYEQYFGPGTRLTVT.

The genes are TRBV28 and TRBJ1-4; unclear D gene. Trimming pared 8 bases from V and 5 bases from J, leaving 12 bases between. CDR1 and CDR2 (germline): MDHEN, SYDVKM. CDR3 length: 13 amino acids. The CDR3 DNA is TGTGCCAGCGGCAGGTCCCAGAATGAAAAACTGTTTTTT. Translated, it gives CASGRSQNEKLFF.

The CDR3: CASSIGRGDQPQHF. The CDR3, as DNA: TGTGCCAGTAGTATTGGTAGGGGCGATCAGCCCCAGCATTTT. This chain joins TRBV19 and TRBJ1-5, with a possible D match to TRBD1 (5 bases). The CDR3 is 14 amino acids. Trimming removed 3 bases at V and 5 bases at J, with 11 bases between. Per the germline V gene, CDR1 is LNHDA and CDR2 is SQIVND (reference sequence).

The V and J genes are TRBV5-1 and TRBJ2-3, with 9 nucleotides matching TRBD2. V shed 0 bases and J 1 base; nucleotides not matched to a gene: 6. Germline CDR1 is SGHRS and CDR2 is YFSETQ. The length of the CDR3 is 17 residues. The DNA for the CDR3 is TGCGCCAGCAGCTTGGTGGCTAGCGGGATCGGCACAGATACGCAGTATTTT. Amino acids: CASSLVASGIGTDTQYF.

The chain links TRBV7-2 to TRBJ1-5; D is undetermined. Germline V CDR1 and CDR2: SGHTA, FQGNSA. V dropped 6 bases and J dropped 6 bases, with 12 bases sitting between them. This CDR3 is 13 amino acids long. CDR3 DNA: TGTGCCAGCAGAGACGAGGCTATTCAGCCCCAGCATTTT. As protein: CASRDEAIQPQHF.

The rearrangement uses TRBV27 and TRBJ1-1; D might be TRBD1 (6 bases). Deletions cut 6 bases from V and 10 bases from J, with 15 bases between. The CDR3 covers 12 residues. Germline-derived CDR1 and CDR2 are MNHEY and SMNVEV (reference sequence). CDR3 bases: TGTGCCAGCAGATTGCTACAGGGCCCAGCTTTCTTT. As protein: CASRLLQGPAFF.

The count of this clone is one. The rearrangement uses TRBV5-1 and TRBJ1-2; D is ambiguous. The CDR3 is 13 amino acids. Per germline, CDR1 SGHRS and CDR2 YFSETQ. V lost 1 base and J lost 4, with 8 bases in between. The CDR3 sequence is CASSLLSGYGYTF. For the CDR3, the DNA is TGCGCCAGCAGCTTGTTATCAGGCTATGGCTACACCTTC.

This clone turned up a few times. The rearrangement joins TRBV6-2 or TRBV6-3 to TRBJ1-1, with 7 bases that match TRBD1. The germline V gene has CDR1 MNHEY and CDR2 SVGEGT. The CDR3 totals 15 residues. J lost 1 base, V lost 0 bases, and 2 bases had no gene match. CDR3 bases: TGTGCCAGCAGTTACTCTCGGGACAGGAACACTGAAGCTTTCTTT. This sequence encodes CASSYSRDRNTEAFF.

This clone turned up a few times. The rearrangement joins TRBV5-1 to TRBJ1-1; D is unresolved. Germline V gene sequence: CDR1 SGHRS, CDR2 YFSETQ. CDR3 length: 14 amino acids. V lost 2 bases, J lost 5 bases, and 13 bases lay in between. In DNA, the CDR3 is TGCGCCAGCAGCTTCGGGGATTATGGTACTGAAGCTTTCTTT. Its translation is CASSFGDYGTEAFF.

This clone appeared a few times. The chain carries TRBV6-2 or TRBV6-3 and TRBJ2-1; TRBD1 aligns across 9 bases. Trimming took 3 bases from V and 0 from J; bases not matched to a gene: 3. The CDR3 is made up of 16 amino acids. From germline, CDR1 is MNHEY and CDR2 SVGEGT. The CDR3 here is CASSYGQGFSYNEQFF. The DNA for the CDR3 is TGTGCCAGCAGTTATGGACAGGGGTTCTCCTACAATGAGCAGTTCTTC.

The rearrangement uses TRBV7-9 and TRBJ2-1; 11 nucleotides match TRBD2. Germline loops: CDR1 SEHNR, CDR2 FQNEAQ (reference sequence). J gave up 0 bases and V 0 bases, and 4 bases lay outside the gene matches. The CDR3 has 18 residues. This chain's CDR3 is CASSLAGLAGSSYNEQFF. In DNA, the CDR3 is TGTGCCAGCAGCTTAGCAGGACTAGCGGGTTCCTCCTACAATGAGCAGTTCTTC.